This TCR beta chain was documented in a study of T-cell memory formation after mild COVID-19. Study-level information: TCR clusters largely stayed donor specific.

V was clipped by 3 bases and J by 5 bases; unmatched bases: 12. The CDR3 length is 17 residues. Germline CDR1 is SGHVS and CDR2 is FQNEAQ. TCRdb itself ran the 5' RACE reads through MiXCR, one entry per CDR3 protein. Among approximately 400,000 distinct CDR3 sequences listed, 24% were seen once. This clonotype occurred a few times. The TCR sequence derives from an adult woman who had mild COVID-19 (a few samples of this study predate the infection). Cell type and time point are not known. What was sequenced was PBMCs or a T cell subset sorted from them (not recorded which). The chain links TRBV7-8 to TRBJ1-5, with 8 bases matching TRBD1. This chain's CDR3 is CASSLLNRGSADQPQHF. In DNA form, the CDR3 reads TGTGCCAGCAGCTTGTTAAACAGGGGGTCGGCGGATCAGCCCCAGCATTTT.